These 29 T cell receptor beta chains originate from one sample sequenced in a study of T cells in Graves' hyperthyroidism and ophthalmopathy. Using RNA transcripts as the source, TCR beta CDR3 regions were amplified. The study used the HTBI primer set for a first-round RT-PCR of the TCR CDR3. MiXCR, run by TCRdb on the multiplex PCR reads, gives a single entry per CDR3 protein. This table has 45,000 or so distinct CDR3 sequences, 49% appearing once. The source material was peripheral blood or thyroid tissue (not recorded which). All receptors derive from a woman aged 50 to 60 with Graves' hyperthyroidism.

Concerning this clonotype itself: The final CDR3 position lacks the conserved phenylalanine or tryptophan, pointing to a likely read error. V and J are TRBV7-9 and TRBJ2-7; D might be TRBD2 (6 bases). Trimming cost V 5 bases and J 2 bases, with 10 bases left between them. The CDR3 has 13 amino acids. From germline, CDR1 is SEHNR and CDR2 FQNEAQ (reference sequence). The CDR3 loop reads CASSKWGAYEQYL. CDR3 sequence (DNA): TGTGCCAGCAGCAAGTGGGGGGCCTACGAGCAGTACCTC.

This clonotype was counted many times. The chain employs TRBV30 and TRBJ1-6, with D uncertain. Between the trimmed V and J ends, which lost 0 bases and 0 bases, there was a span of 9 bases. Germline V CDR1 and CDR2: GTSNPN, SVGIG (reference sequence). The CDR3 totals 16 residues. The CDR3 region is CAWSVGLSSYNSPLHF. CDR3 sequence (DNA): TGTGCCTGGAGTGTAGGGTTAAGCTCCTATAATTCACCCCTCCACTTT.

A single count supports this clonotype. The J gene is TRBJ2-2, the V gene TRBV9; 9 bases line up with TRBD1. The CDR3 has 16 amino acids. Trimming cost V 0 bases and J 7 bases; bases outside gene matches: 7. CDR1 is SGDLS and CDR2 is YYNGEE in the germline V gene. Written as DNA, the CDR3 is TGTGCCAGCAGCGTAGAGACGGGACAGGGAAGCGGGGAGCTGTTTTTT. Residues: CASSVETGQGSGELFF.

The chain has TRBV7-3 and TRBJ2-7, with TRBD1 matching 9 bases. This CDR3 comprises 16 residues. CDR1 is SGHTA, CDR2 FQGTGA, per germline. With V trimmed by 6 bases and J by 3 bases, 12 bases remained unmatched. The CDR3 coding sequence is TGTGCCAGCAGTTCGGACAGGGGAATGTGTGGCTACGAGCAGTACTTC. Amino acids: CASSSDRGMCGYEQYF.

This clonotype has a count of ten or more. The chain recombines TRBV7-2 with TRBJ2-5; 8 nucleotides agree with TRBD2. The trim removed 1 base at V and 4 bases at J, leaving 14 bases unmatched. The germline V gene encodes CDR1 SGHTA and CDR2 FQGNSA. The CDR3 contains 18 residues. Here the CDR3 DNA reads TGTGCCAGCAGCTTAGTCCGCCGGGGGAGCGGGAGTGGAGAGACCCAGTACTTC. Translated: CASSLVRRGSGSGETQYF.

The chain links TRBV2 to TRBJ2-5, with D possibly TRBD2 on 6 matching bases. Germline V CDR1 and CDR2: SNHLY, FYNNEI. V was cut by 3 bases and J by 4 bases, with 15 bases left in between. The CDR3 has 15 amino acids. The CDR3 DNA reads TGTGCCAGCAGTGAGGGGGGTGGGGCTCTAGAGACCCAGTACTTC. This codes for CASSEGGGALETQYF.

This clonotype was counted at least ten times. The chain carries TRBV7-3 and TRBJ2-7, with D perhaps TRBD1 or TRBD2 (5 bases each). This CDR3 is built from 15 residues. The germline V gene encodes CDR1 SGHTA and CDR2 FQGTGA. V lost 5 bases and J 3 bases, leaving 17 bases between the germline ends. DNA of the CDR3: TGTGCCAGCAGCATCTCCGGGACCCGGGACTACGAGCAGTACTTC. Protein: CASSISGTRDYEQYF.

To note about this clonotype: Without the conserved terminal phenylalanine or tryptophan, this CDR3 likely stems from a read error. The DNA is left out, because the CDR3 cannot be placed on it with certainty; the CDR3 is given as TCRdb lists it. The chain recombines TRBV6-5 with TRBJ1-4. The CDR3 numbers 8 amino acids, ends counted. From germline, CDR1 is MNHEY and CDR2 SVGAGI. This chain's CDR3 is CASSLNPR.

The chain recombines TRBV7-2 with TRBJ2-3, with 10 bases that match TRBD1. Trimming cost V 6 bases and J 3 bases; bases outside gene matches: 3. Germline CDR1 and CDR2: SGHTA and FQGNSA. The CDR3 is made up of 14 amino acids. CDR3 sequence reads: CASSRDRGTDTQYF. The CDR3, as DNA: TGTGCCAGCAGTCGGGACAGGGGAACAGATACGCAGTATTTT. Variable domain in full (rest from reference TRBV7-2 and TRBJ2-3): GAGVSQSPSNKVTEKGKDVELRCDPISGHTALYWYRQSLGQGLEFLIYFQGNSAPDKSGLPSDRFSAERTGGSVSTLTIQRTQQEDSAVYLCASSRDRGTDTQYFGPGTRLTVL.

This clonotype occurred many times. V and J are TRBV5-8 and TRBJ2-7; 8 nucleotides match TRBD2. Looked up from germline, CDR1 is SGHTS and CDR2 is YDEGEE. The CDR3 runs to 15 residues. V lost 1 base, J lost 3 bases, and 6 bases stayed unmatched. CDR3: CASSLRTSSYYEQYF. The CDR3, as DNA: TGTGCCAGCAGCTTGAGGACTAGCAGTTACTACGAGCAGTACTTC. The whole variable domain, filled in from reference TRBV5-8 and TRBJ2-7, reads EAGVTQSPTHLIKTRGQQATLRCSPISGHTSVYWYQQALGLGLQFLLWYDEGEERNRGNFPPRFSGRQFPNYSSELNVNALELEDSALYLCASSLRTSSYYEQYFGPGTRLTVT.

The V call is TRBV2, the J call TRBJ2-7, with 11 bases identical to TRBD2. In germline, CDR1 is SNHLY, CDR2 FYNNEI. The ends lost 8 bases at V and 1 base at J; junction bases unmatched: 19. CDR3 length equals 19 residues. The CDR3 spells CASSPLPGLAERFSYEQYF. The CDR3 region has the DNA TGTGCCAGCTCACCATTACCGGGACTAGCGGAGAGATTTTCCTACGAGCAGTACTTC.

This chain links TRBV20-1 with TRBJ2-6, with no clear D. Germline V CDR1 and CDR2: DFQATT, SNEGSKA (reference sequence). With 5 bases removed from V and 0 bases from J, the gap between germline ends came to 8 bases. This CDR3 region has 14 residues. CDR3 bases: TGCAGTGCTTGGCAAGGCTCTGGGGCCAACGTCCTGACTTTC. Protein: CSAWQGSGANVLTF.

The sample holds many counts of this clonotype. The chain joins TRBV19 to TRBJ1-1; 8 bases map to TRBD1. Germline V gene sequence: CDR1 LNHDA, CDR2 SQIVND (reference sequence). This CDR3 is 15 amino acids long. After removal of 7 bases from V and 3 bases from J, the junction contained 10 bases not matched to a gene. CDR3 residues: CASITGQGRYTEAFF. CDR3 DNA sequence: TGTGCCAGTATCACAGGACAGGGACGGTACACTGAAGCTTTCTTT.

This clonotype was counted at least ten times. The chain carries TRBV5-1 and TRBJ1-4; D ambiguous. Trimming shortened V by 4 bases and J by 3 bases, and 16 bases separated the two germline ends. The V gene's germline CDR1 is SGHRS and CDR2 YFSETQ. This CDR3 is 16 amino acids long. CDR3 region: CASSADPAGANEKLFF. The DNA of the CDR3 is TGCGCCAGCAGCGCGGACCCAGCGGGTGCTAATGAAAAACTGTTTTTT.

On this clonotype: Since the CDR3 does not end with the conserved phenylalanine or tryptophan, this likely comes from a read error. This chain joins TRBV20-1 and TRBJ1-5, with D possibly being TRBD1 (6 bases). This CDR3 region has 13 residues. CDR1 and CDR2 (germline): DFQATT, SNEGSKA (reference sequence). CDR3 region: CGAKGTNAQPQHL. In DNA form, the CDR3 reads TGCGGTGCTAAAGGGACAAACGCTCAGCCCCAGCATCTT.

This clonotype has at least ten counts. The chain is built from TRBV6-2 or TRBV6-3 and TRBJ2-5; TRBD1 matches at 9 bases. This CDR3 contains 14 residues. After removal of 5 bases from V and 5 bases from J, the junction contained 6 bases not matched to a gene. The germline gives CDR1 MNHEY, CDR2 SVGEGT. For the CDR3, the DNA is TGTGCCAGCAGTCCTACAGGGGGCGGCGAGACCCAGTACTTC. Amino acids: CASSPTGGGETQYF.

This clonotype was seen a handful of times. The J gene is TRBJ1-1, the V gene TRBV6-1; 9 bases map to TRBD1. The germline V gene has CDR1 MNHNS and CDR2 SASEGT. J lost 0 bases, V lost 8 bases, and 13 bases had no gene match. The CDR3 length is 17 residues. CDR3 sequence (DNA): TGTGCCAGCTCACCACCGGGACAGGGTACGGTGAACACTGAAGCTTTCTTT. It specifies CASSPPGQGTVNTEAFF.

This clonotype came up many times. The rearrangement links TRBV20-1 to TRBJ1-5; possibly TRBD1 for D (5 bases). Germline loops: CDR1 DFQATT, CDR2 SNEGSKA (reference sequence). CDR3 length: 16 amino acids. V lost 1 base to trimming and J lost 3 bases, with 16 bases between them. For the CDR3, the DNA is TGCAGTGCTAGAGGGACATCCAGACGATACAATCAGCCCCAGCATTTT. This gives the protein CSARGTSRRYNQPQHF.

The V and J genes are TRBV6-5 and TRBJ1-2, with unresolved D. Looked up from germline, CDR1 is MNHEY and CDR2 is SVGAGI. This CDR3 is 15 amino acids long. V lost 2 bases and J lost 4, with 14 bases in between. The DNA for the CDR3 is TGTGCCAGCAGTTACGATCGCTACCGACTCTATGGCTACACCTTC. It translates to CASSYDRYRLYGYTF.

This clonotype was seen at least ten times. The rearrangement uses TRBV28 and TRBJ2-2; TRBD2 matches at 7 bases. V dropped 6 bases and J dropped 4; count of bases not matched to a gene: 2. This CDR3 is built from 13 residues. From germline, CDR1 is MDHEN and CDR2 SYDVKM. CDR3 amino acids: CASSQRGTGELFF. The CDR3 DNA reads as TGTGCCAGCAGCCAGCGGGGCACCGGGGAGCTGTTTTTT.

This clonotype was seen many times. The CDR3 DNA follows: TGTGCCATCAGCCAGGGCGCGCACACTGAAGCTTTCTTT. Translating it yields CAISQGAHTEAFF. This rearrangement joins TRBV10-3 to TRBJ1-1; D might be TRBD1 (5 bases). V gave up 6 bases and J gave up 3 bases, with 11 bases separating them. This CDR3 has 13 amino acids. CDR1 and CDR2 from the germline V gene are ENHRY and SYGVKD.

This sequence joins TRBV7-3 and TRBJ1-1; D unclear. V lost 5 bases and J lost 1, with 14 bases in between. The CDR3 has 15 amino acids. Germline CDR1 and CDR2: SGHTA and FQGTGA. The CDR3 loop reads CASSPSPGQNTEAFF. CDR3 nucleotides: TGTGCCAGCAGCCCATCACCAGGCCAGAACACTGAAGCTTTCTTT.

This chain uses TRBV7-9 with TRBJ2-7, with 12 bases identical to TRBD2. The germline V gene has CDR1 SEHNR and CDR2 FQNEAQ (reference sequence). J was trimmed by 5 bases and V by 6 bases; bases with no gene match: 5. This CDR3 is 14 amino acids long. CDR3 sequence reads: CASSPGLAGHEQYF. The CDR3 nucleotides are TGTGCCAGCAGTCCCGGACTAGCGGGACACGAGCAGTACTTC.

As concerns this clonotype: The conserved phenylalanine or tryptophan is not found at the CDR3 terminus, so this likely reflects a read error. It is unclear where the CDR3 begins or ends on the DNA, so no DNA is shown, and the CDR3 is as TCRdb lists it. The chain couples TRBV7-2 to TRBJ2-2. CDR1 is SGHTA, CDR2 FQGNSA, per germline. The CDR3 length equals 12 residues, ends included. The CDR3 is CASTANTGEPFL.

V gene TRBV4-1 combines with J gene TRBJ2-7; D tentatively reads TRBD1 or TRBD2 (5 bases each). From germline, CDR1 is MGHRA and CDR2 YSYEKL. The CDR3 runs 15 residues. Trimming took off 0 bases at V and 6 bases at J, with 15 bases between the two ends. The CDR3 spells CASSQDQGTDCEQYF. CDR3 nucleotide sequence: TGCGCCAGCAGCCAAGATCAAGGGACGGATTGCGAGCAGTACTTC.

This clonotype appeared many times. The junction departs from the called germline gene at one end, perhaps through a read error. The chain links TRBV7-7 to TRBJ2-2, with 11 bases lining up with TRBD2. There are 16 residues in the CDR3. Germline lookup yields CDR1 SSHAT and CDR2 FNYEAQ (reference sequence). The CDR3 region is CASSRHSGRAAGELFF. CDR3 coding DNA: TGTGCTAGCAGCCGACATAGCGGGAGGGCAGCCGGGGAGCTGTTTTTT.

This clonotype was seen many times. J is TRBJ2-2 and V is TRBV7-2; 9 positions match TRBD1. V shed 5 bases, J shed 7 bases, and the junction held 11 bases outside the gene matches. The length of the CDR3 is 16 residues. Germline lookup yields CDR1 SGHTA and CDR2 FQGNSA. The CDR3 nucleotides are TGTGCCAGCAGCGCCCTAAGGGACAGGGAGGGCGGGGAGCTGTTTTTT. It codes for CASSALRDREGGELFF.

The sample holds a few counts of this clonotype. CDR3 sequence: CASSLGVLPFYGYTF. The CDR3 DNA follows: TGTGCCAGCAGCTTGGGAGTTTTGCCCTTCTATGGCTACACCTTC. This sequence joins TRBV7-9 and TRBJ1-2; D call uncertain. The germline CDR1 and CDR2 sequences are SEHNR and FQNEAQ (reference sequence). V was clipped by 3 bases and J by 4 bases, with 15 bases between them. This CDR3 is 15 amino acids long. The variable domain in full, with the rest retrieved from reference TRBV7-9 and TRBJ1-2, is DTGVSQNPRHKITKRGQNVTFRCDPISEHNRLYWYRQTLGQGPEFLTYFQNEAQLEKSRLLSDRFSAERPKGSFSTLEIQRTEQGDSAMYLCASSLGVLPFYGYTFGSGTRLTVV.

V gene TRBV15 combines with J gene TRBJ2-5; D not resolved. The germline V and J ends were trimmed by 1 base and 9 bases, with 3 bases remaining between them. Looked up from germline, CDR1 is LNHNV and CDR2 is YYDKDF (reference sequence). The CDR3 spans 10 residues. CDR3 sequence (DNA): TGTGCCACCAGCAGAGGCGCCCAGTACTTC. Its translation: CATSRGAQYF.